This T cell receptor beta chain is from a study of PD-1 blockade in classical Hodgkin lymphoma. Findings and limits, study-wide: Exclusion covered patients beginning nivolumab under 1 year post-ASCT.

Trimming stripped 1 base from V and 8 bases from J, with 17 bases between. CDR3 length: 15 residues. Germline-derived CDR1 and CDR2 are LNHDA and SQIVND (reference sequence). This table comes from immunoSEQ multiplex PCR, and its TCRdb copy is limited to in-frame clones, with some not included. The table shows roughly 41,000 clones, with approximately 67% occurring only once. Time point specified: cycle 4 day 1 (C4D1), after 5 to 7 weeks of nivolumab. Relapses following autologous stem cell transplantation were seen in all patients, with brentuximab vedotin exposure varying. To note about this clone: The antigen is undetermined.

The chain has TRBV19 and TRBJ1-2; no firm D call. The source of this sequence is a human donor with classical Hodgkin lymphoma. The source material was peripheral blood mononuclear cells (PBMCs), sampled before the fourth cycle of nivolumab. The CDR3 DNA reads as TGTGCCAGTAGTATAGGCAGGAGAGATCTCTCGGGCTACACCTTC. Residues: CASSIGRRDLSGYTF.